A selection of T cell receptor beta chains follows, all from one sample in a study of blood T cells in healthy people across ages. TCRdb redid the calling of the 5' RACE reads with MiXCR, one entry per CDR3 protein. The sample has around 800,000 distinct CDR3 sequences; about 48% are singletons. The sample comprised blood. These receptors all come from an elderly man in good health. The CDR3 runs from the conserved cysteine through the conserved F or W. A D gene is named only where the DNA matches it firmly. Clone size is shown for a subset of rows, as once, few, many or a class of expanded clone.

TRBJ2-3	TRBV12-3/TRBV12-4	.	.	TGTGCCAGCAGTTTAGGGTTAGCCGCGATCACAGATACGCAGTATTTT	CASSLGLAAITDTQYF
TRBJ2-3	TRBV5-1	TRBD1	.	TGCGCCAGCAGTTTACAGGGGTTGGATACGCAGTATTTT	CASSLQGLDTQYF
TRBJ2-1	TRBV20-1	TRBD2	.	TGCAGTGCTAGTGCGACTAGCGGCCTAAACAATGAGCAGTTCTTC	CSASATSGLNNEQFF
TRBJ2-1	TRBV7-3	.	.	TGTGCCAGCAGCTTAGGGGACTCCGTCAAGTTCTTC	CASSLGDSVKFF
TRBJ2-3	TRBV6-1	.	.	TGTGCCAGCCGAAAGTTCCCGGCCCTGAGGCACCTTCCACAAGATACGCAGTATTTT	CASRKFPALRHLPQDTQYF
TRBJ1-2	TRBV7-8	.	.	TGTGCCAGCAGCTTAGCGGCACAAGCTAACTATGGCTACACCTTC	CASSLAAQANYGYTF
TRBJ1-1	TRBV28	TRBD1	.	TGTGCCAGCAGTAGTCCCCCGGGACAGGGGTCTTCTGAAGCTTTCTTT	CASSSPPGQGSSEAFF
TRBJ2-7	TRBV28	TRBD1	.	TGTGCCAGCAGGGGACAGGGCCTACCCTACGAGCAGTACTTC	CASRGQGLPYEQYF
TRBJ2-1	TRBV12-3/TRBV12-4	TRBD1	once	TGTGCCAGCAGTTTAAAATCCGGGACAGGGACTACGGGTGAGCAGTTCTTC	CASSLKSGTGTTGEQFF
TRBJ1-1	TRBV28	.	few	TGTGCCAGCAGTTTGTCGCACCTTATGAACACTGAAGCTTTCTTT	CASSLSHLMNTEAFF
TRBJ1-2	TRBV6-1	.	.	TGTGCCAGCATCATGGAAGGGGCAGGTGGCTACACCTTC	CASIMEGAGGYTF
TRBJ2-2	TRBV5-1	.	once	TGCGCCAGCAGCACGGCGGCGGGGTACACCGGGGAGCTGTTTTTT	CASSTAAGYTGELFF
TRBJ2-7	TRBV6-5	.	.	TGTGCCATCAGTTACTCGGCGGGGCACCGGTCCTACGAGCAGTACTTC	CAISYSAGHRSYEQYF
TRBJ2-7	TRBV20-1	.	.	TGCAGTGCTAGAAGACAGAGATCCTCCTACGAGCAGTACTTC	CSARRQRSSYEQYF
TRBJ1-2	TRBV20-1	.	.	TGCAGTGCTAGTGACAGGACGTATGATGGCTACACCTTC	CSASDRTYDGYTF
TRBJ2-1	TRBV28	.	.	TGTGCCAGCAGCCTCTTGTTGGACAGCGGTGAGCAGTTCTTC	CASSLLLDSGEQFF
TRBJ2-7	TRBV12-3/TRBV12-4	.	.	TGTGCCAGCAGTTTACCCGGCCTAAGGGGCTCCTACGAGCAGTACTTC	CASSLPGLRGSYEQYF
TRBJ2-7	TRBV6-5	.	few	TGTGCCAGCCGGGACGATTACGAGCAGTACTTC	CASRDDYEQYF
TRBJ2-3	TRBV7-3	TRBD1	.	TGTGCCAGCAGCTTAACCCGACAGGGCGGAGATACGCAGTATTTT	CASSLTRQGGDTQYF
TRBJ2-3	TRBV12-3/TRBV12-4	.	.	TGTGCCAGCATTCCCCTCTGGCCCCATGGGACAGATACGCAGTATTTT	CASIPLWPHGTDTQYF
TRBJ2-7	TRBV20-1	.	.	TGCAGTGCTAGAGATCAACTGAAGGAGCAGTACTTC	CSARDQLKEQYF
TRBJ1-6	TRBV9	.	.	TGTGCCAGCAGCGTAGTAGACTCCCTCAATTCACCCCTCCACTTT	CASSVVDSLNSPLHF
TRBJ1-1	TRBV28	.	.	TGTGCCAGCAGTTTTGGTTCTAGCGGCACTGAAGCTTTCTTT	CASSFGSSGTEAFF
TRBJ2-1	TRBV24-1	TRBD2	.	TGTGCCACCAGTGAGGCGGGAGGGCCAAAAGAGGCTGAGCAGTTCTTC	CATSEAGGPKEAEQFF
TRBJ2-7	TRBV27	TRBD1	.	TGTGCCAGCAGTTTCGGGACAGCAGACTACGAGCAGTACTTC	CASSFGTADYEQYF
TRBJ1-6	TRBV20-1	TRBD1	many	TGCAGTGCTGCACAGGGGGCACGATCACCCCTCCACTTT	CSAAQGARSPLHF
TRBJ2-7	TRBV30	TRBD2	.	TGTGCCTGGACTCCCGGGACTAGCGGGAGACCCGAGCAGTACTTC	CAWTPGTSGRPEQYF
TRBJ1-1	TRBV14	.	.	TGTGCCAGCAGCTTAAACCCGGGAACTGAAGCTTTCTTT	CASSLNPGTEAFF
TRBJ2-7	TRBV21-1	.	few	TGTGCCAGCAGCAAAGTGCAGGGGGCTGAGTACGAGCAGTACTTC	CASSKVQGAEYEQYF
TRBJ1-5	TRBV20-1	TRBD1	.	TGCAGTGCTAGAGATGCAGGGGGCTTTGGCAATCAGCCCCAGCATTTT	CSARDAGGFGNQPQHF
TRBJ2-1	TRBV5-1	.	few	TGCGCCAGCAGCTTGAATACGGCGGGTGAGCAGTTCTTC	CASSLNTAGEQFF
TRBJ2-3	TRBV5-1	.	.	TGCGCCAGCAGCCCGGTTGGGTACACAGATACGCAGTATTTT	CASSPVGYTDTQYF
TRBJ2-3	TRBV5-8	.	.	TGTGCCAGCAGCTTGGCAGGCCGATCGGCAGATACGCAGTATTTT	CASSLAGRSADTQYF
TRBJ2-7	TRBV7-8	.	.	TGTGCCAGCAGCTCCGGACCCGGACTCTACGAGCAGTACTTC	CASSSGPGLYEQYF
TRBJ2-5	TRBV4-1	TRBD2	.	TGCGCCAGCAGCCAAGGACTAGCGGGAGCCCTAGGGACCCAGTACTTC	CASSQGLAGALGTQYF
TRBJ2-2	TRBV24-1	.	.	TGTGCCACCAGTGATGCGCAGGTGTACACCGGGGAGCTGTTTTTT	CATSDAQVYTGELFF
TRBJ2-3	TRBV7-3	.	.	TGTGCCAGCAGGAAGGGGGGAGGCACAGAGACGCAGTATTTT	CASRKGGGTETQYF
TRBJ2-7	TRBV27	TRBD2	.	TGTGCCAGCAGGCGGGAGGGGTTCCCCACTTACGAGCAGTACTTC	CASRREGFPTYEQYF
TRBJ1-4	TRBV6-1	TRBD1	.	TGTGCCAGCACCAATCAGGGGGCAGGGGAAAAACTGTTTTTT	CASTNQGAGEKLFF
TRBJ2-3	TRBV10-3	.	.	TGTGCCATCAGTGGTGGCTTCGGTAGCACAGATACGCAGTATTTT	CAISGGFGSTDTQYF
TRBJ2-7	TRBV5-6	.	.	TGTGCCAGCAGCCCCGGAGTTTCCCCAGCGCAGTACTTC	CASSPGVSPAQYF
TRBJ2-1	TRBV5-5	TRBD2	.	TGTGCCAGCAGCGTTAGCGGGAGGGTCTCCTACAATGAGCAGTTCTTC	CASSVSGRVSYNEQFF
TRBJ1-4	TRBV7-8	.	.	TGTGCCAGCAGCTTAGCGGGGCAGCCAACTAATGAAAACCTGTTTTTT	CASSLAGQPTNENLFF
TRBJ2-3	TRBV21-1	.	.	TGTGCCAGCAGCAAAACCGGACTAGATCTCACAGATACGCAGTATTTT	CASSKTGLDLTDTQYF
TRBJ2-5	TRBV24-1	TRBD1	.	TGTGCCACCAGCAGCGGGGACAGGGGGCGAGAGACCCAGTACTTC	CATSSGDRGRETQYF
TRBJ1-6	TRBV6-2/TRBV6-3	TRBD1	.	TGTGCCAGCAGGACAGGGCCGAATAATTCACCCCTCCACTTT	CASRTGPNNSPLHF
TRBJ1-2	TRBV29-1	TRBD1	few	TGCAGCGGTTCAGGGGGCCGGGGCTATGGCTACACCTTC	CSGSGGRGYGYTF
TRBJ2-7	TRBV27	.	.	TGTGCCAGCAGTTTAGGGTGGACGGACTACGAGCAGTACTTC	CASSLGWTDYEQYF
TRBJ2-7	TRBV29-1	TRBD2	.	TGCAGCGTAACTACTAGCGGGAGGGCCTCCTACAATGAGCAGTACTTC	CSVTTSGRASYNEQYF
TRBJ1-2	TRBV20-1	.	.	TGCAGTGCTAGGATCGCCCTGGCAGGGACTAACTATGGCTACACCTTC	CSARIALAGTNYGYTF
TRBJ2-7	TRBV11-2	TRBD2	.	TGTGCCAGCAGCTCATCCCCACTAGCGGGAAGCTCCTACGAGCAGTACTTC	CASSSSPLAGSSYEQYF
TRBJ2-1	TRBV12-3/TRBV12-4	.	.	TGTGCCAGCAGGCTAACACGGGGCACCTACAATGAGCAGTTCTTC	CASRLTRGTYNEQFF
TRBJ1-3	TRBV4-1	.	.	TGCGCCAGCAGCCAACCGACAGCGCTTGGAAACACCATATATTTT	CASSQPTALGNTIYF